The 20 T cell receptor beta chains listed next were all sequenced from one sample in a study of graft-versus-host responses after intestinal transplantation. These TCRs are of unknown antigen specificity. Sequencing used immunoSEQ multiplex PCR; TCRdb keeps in-frame clones, though not all of them. Of approximately 77,000 clones detected, approximately 91% appear once; the ten largest clones hold approximately 0.35%. This material consisted of unstimulated CD4+ T cells sorted from spleen or lymph node cells, taken before intestinal transplant. All receptors derive from a human donor who received an intestinal transplant.

The chain couples TRBV11-3 to TRBJ2-5; D is perhaps TRBD1 (5 bases). The V gene lost 4 bases and the J gene lost 3 bases, with 12 bases spanning the gap. This CDR3 is 14 amino acids long. Germline V lookup: CDR1 SGHNT, CDR2 YENEEA. The CDR3 loop is CASSSSQGKETQYF. The CDR3 nucleotides read TGTGCCAGCAGCTCCTCCCAGGGAAAAGAGACCCAGTACTTC. The full variable domain, in which reference TRBV11-3 and TRBJ2-5 provide the parts outside the CDR3, is EAGVVQSPRYKIIEKKQPVAFWCNPISGHNTLYWYLQNLGQGPELLIRYENEEAVDDSQLPKDRFSAERLKGVDSTLKIQPAELGDSAVYLCASSSSQGKETQYFGPGTRLLVL.

The chain carries TRBV11-2 and TRBJ1-1; 8 bases are a match to TRBD1. The germline V gene has CDR1 SGHAT and CDR2 FQNNGV. The ends lost 1 base at V and 6 bases at J; junction bases unmatched: 10. This CDR3 is 16 amino acids long. CDR3 loop: CASSLAGQGTRAEAFF. CDR3 DNA: TGTGCCAGCAGCTTAGCAGGACAGGGAACAAGGGCTGAAGCTTTCTTT.

J is TRBJ1-1 and V is TRBV7-2, with unresolved D. V lost 4 bases to trimming and J lost 4 bases, with 10 bases between them. The CDR3 has 13 amino acids. Germline lookup yields CDR1 SGHTA and CDR2 FQGNSA. CDR3 sequence reads: CASSSQPGTEAFF. The CDR3 DNA follows: TGTGCCAGCAGCTCACAACCGGGCACTGAAGCTTTCTTT.

This clone was counted a few times. One junction end disagrees with the germline gene, perhaps due to a read error. The CDR3 spells CASTNTRDRHF. DNA of the CDR3: TGTGCCAGCACCAATACCCGGGACAGGCACTTC. The chain carries TRBV28 and TRBJ2-7; 8 bases line up with TRBD1. The CDR3 length is 11 residues. Germline values: CDR1 MDHEN, CDR2 SYDVKM.

The chain couples TRBV2 to TRBJ1-2, with D unresolved. The germline CDR1 and CDR2 sequences are SNHLY and FYNNEI. This CDR3 comprises 14 residues. Trimming stripped 6 bases from V and 8 bases from J, with 19 bases between. CDR3 sequence reads: CASSPDMIGGGYTF. The CDR3 DNA sequence: TGTGCCAGCAGCCCAGACATGATCGGAGGCGGCTACACCTTC.

This clone was observed once. This chain connects TRBV2 to TRBJ2-7, with a tentative D call TRBD2 (6 bases). V lost 9 bases to trimming and J lost 2 bases, with 17 bases between them. CDR3 size: 14 residues. CDR1 is SNHLY and CDR2 is FYNNEI in the germline V gene. The CDR3 here is CASRGTTGAYEQYF. CDR3 DNA: TGTGCCAGTCGCGGGACCACGGGGGCCTACGAGCAGTACTTC.

The genes are TRBV6-1 and TRBJ1-1, with D perhaps matching TRBD1 (6 bases). The V end lost 8 bases, the J end lost 5 bases, and 15 bases lay between the germline ends. CDR3 length: 13 amino acids. The germline CDR1 and CDR2 sequences are MNHNS and SASEGT. The CDR3 nucleotides are TGTGCCAGCGGACAAAAGGGGGGGACTGAAGCTTTCTTT. It codes for CASGQKGGTEAFF.

The rearrangement uses TRBV2 and TRBJ2-3; possibly TRBD2 for D (5 bases). This CDR3 has 15 residues. V was clipped by 0 bases and J by 2 bases, with 9 bases between them. Germline V gene data show CDR1 as SNHLY and CDR2 as FYNNEI. CDR3 nucleotide sequence: TGTGCCAGCAGTGAAGCGAAGCTAGCCACAGATACGCAGTATTTT. It is translated as CASSEAKLATDTQYF.

This chain uses TRBV11-2 with TRBJ2-4; D is perhaps TRBD1 (6 bases). The germline V and J ends were trimmed by 5 bases and 3 bases, with 8 bases remaining between them. Germline CDR1 reads SGHAT; CDR2 reads FQNNGV. There are 13 residues in the CDR3. The CDR3 DNA sequence: TGTGCCAGCAGCCGGGACAACAAAAACATTCAGTACTTC. Residues: CASSRDNKNIQYF.

The rearrangement joins TRBV7-3 to TRBJ2-3; 7 bases are a match to TRBD1. Per germline, CDR1 SGHTA and CDR2 FQGTGA. V was pared by 5 bases and J by 1 base, with 3 bases of the junction left unmatched. The CDR3 is 14 residues long. CDR3 DNA: TGTGCCAGCAGCCCCGGACAGGGCACAGATACGCAGTATTTT. This codes for CASSPGQGTDTQYF.

This clone was counted a few times. The V gene is TRBV19, the J gene TRBJ1-2, with D perhaps matching TRBD1 (5 bases). V lost 5 bases and J lost 8, with 12 bases in between. This CDR3 is 12 amino acids long. Germline V gene lookup returns CDR1 LNHDA and CDR2 SQIVND (reference sequence). The CDR3 protein is CASSVRGTGYTF. The CDR3 DNA is TGTGCCAGTAGTGTAAGGGGAACGGGCTACACCTTC.

The J gene is TRBJ2-7, the V gene TRBV5-1; 12 nucleotides align to TRBD2. The CDR3 totals 16 residues. V trimming: 4 bases; J trimming: 4 bases; junction bases outside the gene matches: 9. Per germline, CDR1 SGHRS and CDR2 YFSETQ. The CDR3 is CASSALTSGRSYEQYF. Here the CDR3 DNA reads TGCGCCAGCAGCGCCTTGACTAGCGGGAGAAGTTACGAGCAGTACTTC.

This rearrangement joins TRBV5-1 to TRBJ1-1; D unresolved. This CDR3 spans 14 amino acids. The V and J ends lost 4 bases and 0 bases respectively, with 10 bases between them. Germline V gene data show CDR1 as SGHRS and CDR2 as YFSETQ. The chain's CDR3 is CASSLGKMNTEAFF. DNA of the CDR3: TGCGCCAGCAGCCTCGGTAAAATGAACACTGAAGCTTTCTTT.

This clone has a single count. V is TRBV11-2 and J is TRBJ2-1, with TRBD1 matching 9 bases. CDR1 and CDR2 from the germline V gene are SGHAT and FQNNGV. The CDR3 is 16 amino acids. With 6 bases clipped from V and 7 bases from J, the junction kept 13 bases outside the gene matches. CDR3 sequence (DNA): TGTGCCAGCAGTTCGGTCCTCGGGACAGGGAGGAATGAGCAGTTCTTC. Protein sequence: CASSSVLGTGRNEQFF.

V usage is TRBV7-6 and J usage is TRBJ2-7, with TRBD1 matching 8 bases. Looked up from germline, CDR1 is SGHVS and CDR2 is FNYEAQ. The CDR3 runs to 14 residues. The V segment lost 4 bases and the J segment 2 bases; nucleotides outside the gene matches: 4. This CDR3 is CASSSGQGPYEQYF. The CDR3 DNA is TGTGCCAGCAGCTCCGGACAGGGTCCCTACGAGCAGTACTTC.

V is TRBV2 and J is TRBJ1-1; D gene unclear. The CDR3 consists of 14 residues. V gave up 3 bases and J gave up 4 bases, with 12 bases separating them. The V gene's germline CDR1 is SNHLY and CDR2 FYNNEI. CDR3 loop: CASSDEGRSTEAFF. In DNA form, the CDR3 reads TGTGCCAGCAGTGATGAGGGCAGATCCACTGAAGCTTTCTTT.

The chain has TRBV21-1 and TRBJ1-5; the table's D call of TRBD1 was not tested on the DNA. TRBV21-1 is a known pseudogene. The length of the CDR3 is 15 residues. CDR3 bases: TGTGCCAGCAGCAACCGGGACAGCCCCGATCAGCCCCAGCATTTT. Translated: CASSNRDSPDQPQHF.

The V call is TRBV27, the J call TRBJ1-4; 7 bases align to TRBD1. The trim removed 8 bases at V and 7 bases at J, leaving 7 bases unmatched. Germline CDR1 MNHEY, CDR2 SMNVEV (reference sequence). This CDR3 comprises 13 residues. CDR3 region: CASRGQRAEKLFF. The CDR3 nucleotides read TGTGCCAGCCGGGGACAGCGTGCTGAAAAACTGTTTTTT.

This chain uses TRBV4-1 with TRBJ1-1; the D is unclear. Germline CDR1 is MGHRA and CDR2 is YSYEKL. The CDR3 length is 15 residues. V lost 0 bases, J lost 0 bases, and 8 bases lay in between. The CDR3 coding sequence is TGCGCCAGCAGCCAAGACCCGCAGATGAACACTGAAGCTTTCTTT. Translation: CASSQDPQMNTEAFF.

The chain is built from TRBV4-1 and TRBJ2-2, with TRBD1 matching 8 bases. The germline V gene has CDR1 MGHRA and CDR2 YSYEKL. CDR3 size: 17 residues. After removal of 3 bases from V and 0 bases from J, the junction contained 6 bases not matched to a gene. CDR3: CASSHYMTGANTGELFF. The CDR3 DNA follows: TGCGCCAGCAGCCACTATATGACAGGGGCGAACACCGGGGAGCTGTTTTTT.